These 5 T cell receptor beta chains came from one sample sequenced in a study of T cells in Graves' hyperthyroidism and ophthalmopathy. Amplified TCR beta CDR3 regions derived from RNA transcripts. TCR CDR3 regions were first amplified by RT-PCR with HTBI primers. TCRdb analysed the multiplex PCR reads with MiXCR anew, one entry per CDR3 protein. The sample yields fewer than 55,000 distinct CDR3 sequences, approximately 50% seen once. The source material was peripheral blood or thyroid tissue (not recorded which). The receptors here all came from a man aged 18 to 30 with Graves' hyperthyroidism.

The chain combines TRBV5-1 with TRBJ2-2; D is unclear. V shed 4 bases and J shed 0 bases, with 7 bases lying between them. The V gene's germline CDR1 is SGHRS and CDR2 YFSETQ. This CDR3 spans 14 amino acids. CDR3 residues: CASSARTNTGELFF. CDR3 nucleotide sequence: TGCGCCAGCAGCGCCAGGACGAACACCGGGGAGCTGTTTTTT.

This clonotype was observed many times. CDR3 in DNA: TGTGCCAGTAGTCCGGGACAAAACTCTGGGGCCAACGTCCTGACTTTC. Translated: CASSPGQNSGANVLTF. The chain has TRBV19 and TRBJ2-6; D is perhaps TRBD1 (6 bases). Germline V gives CDR1 LNHDA, CDR2 SQIVND (reference sequence). The CDR3 spans 16 residues. V was trimmed by 5 bases and J by 0 bases, leaving 11 bases between them.

The chain joins TRBV20-1 to TRBJ1-5; no definite D call. Per the germline V gene, CDR1 is DFQATT and CDR2 is SNEGSKA (reference sequence). The ends were cut back, 0 bases at V and 3 bases at J, with 15 bases in the middle. The CDR3 length is 16 residues. The CDR3 sequence is CSARDRAWDVNQPQHF. CDR3 nucleotides: TGCAGTGCTAGAGACCGTGCATGGGATGTCAATCAGCCCCAGCATTTT.

This clonotype was seen repeatedly, ten times or more. The J gene is TRBJ2-2, the V gene TRBV19; TRBD1 matches at 7 bases. This CDR3 has 16 residues. Losses at the gene ends were 4 bases for V and 0 bases for J; bases not matched to a gene: 5. Germline V gene lookup returns CDR1 LNHDA and CDR2 SQIVND (reference sequence). The CDR3 DNA reads TGTGCCAGTAGTAAAGACAGGGCCGCGAACACCGGGGAGCTGTTTTTT. It translates to CASSKDRAANTGELFF.

This clonotype was seen ten or more times. The rearrangement links TRBV7-9 to TRBJ2-2; 9 bases agree with TRBD2. Germline V gives CDR1 SEHNR, CDR2 FQNEAQ (reference sequence). V shed 2 bases, J shed 4 bases, and the junction held 23 bases outside the gene matches. The CDR3 covers 22 residues. The CDR3 protein is CASSLPDREEISGGRITGELFF. CDR3 nucleotides: TGTGCCAGCAGCTTACCCGACCGGGAGGAAATTAGCGGGGGTAGGATCACCGGGGAGCTGTTTTTT.